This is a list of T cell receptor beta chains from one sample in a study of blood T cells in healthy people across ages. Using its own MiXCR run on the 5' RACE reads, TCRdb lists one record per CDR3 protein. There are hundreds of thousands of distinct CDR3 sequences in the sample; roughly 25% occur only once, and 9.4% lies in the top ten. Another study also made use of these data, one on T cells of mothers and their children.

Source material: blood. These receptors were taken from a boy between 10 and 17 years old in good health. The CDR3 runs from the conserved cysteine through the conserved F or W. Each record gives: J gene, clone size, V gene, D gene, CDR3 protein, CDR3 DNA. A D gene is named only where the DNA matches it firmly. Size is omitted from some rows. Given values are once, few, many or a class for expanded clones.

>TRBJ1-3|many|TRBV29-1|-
CSVGREAGNTIYF
TGCAGCGTTGGCAGGGAAGCTGGAAACACCATATATTTT
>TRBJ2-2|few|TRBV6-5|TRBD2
CASSYSPSGPRDTGELFF
TGTGCCAGCAGTTACTCGCCTAGCGGGCCCAGGGACACCGGGGAGCTGTTTTTT
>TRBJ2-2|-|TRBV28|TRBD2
CASSLIAGDTGELFF
TGTGCCAGCAGTTTAATAGCGGGAGACACCGGGGAGCTGTTTTTT
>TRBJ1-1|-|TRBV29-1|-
CSVFGLGRQMNTEAFF
TGCAGCGTTTTCGGACTGGGACGTCAGATGAACACTGAAGCTTTCTTT
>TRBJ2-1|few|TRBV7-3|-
CASSSFNGAGQFF
TGTGCCAGCAGCTCCTTCAACGGCGCTGGGCAGTTCTTC
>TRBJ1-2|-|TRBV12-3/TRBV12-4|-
CASSRGIGGYTF
TGTGCCAGCAGCCGAGGGATCGGTGGCTACACCTTC
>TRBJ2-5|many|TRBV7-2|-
CASSSGTPIRETQYF
TGTGCCAGCAGCTCCGGGACACCGATAAGGGAGACCCAGTACTTC
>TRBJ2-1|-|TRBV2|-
CASSEALANYNEQFF
TGTGCCAGCAGTGAAGCGCTTGCTAACTACAATGAGCAGTTCTTC
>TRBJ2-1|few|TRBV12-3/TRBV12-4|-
CASSLSDGYNEQFF
TGTGCCAGCAGTTTGTCGGACGGTTACAATGAGCAGTTCTTC
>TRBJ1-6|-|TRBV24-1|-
CATSDWQENSPLHF
TGTGCCACCAGTGATTGGCAGGAGAATTCACCCCTCCACTTT
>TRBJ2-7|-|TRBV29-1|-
CSVTVGANYEQYF
TGCAGCGTTACCGTCGGGGCCAATTACGAGCAGTACTTC
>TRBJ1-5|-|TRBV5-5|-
CASSSGGGGSNQPQHF
TGTGCCAGCAGCTCTGGAGGAGGGGGGAGCAATCAGCCCCAGCATTTT
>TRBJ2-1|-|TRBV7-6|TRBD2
CASSEVSGRPYNEQFF
TGTGCCAGCAGCGAGGTTAGCGGGAGACCCTACAATGAGCAGTTCTTC
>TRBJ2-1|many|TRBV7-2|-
CASSPGAVYNEQFF
TGTGCCAGCAGCCCAGGGGCCGTTTACAATGAGCAGTTCTTC
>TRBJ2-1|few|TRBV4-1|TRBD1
CASSQEGTGGMNEQFF
TGCGCCAGCAGCCAAGAAGGGACAGGGGGAATGAATGAGCAGTTCTTC
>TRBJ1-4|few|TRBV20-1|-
CSARTAGGEKLFF
TGCAGTGCTAGGACAGCGGGGGGTGAAAAACTGTTTTTT
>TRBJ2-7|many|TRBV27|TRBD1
CASRLTGSYEQYF
TGTGCCAGCCGATTGACAGGGTCCTACGAGCAGTACTTC
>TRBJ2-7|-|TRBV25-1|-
CASSDLLGSYEQYF
TGTGCCAGCAGTGATTTGTTGGGGTCCTACGAGCAGTACTTC
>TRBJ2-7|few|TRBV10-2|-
CASSGEDRPFYEQYF
TGCGCCAGCAGTGGGGAGGACAGGCCCTTCTACGAGCAGTACTTC
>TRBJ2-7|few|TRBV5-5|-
CASSLTAGEYEQYF
TGTGCCAGCAGCTTGACAGCTGGCGAGTACGAGCAGTACTTC
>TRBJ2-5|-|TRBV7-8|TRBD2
CASSLYGLAGGQETQYF
TGTGCCAGCAGCTTATATGGGCTAGCGGGAGGCCAAGAGACCCAGTACTTC
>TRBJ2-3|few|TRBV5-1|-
CASNAGGRTDTQYF
TGCGCCAGCAATGCAGGGGGGCGCACAGATACGCAGTATTTT
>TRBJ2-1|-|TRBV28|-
CASSIVNEQFF
TGTGCCAGCAGTATAGTTAATGAGCAGTTCTTC
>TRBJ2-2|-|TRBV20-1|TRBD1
CSGQGNTGELFF
TGCAGCGGACAGGGGAACACCGGGGAGCTGTTTTTT
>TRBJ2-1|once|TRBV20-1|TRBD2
CSARKTSGGYNEQFF
TGCAGTGCTAGGAAAACTAGCGGGGGCTACAATGAGCAGTTCTTC
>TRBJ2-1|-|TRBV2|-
CASSISSNEQFF
TGTGCCAGCAGTATAAGCAGCAATGAGCAGTTCTTC
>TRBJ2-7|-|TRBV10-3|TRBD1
CAIRAGQGVYEQYF
TGTGCCATCAGGGCGGGACAGGGAGTGTACGAGCAGTACTTC
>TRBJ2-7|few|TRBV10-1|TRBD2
CASSESGTSYEQYF
TGCGCCAGCAGTGAGTCGGGGACTAGCTACGAGCAGTACTTC
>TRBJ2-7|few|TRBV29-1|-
CSVKITYEQYF
TGCAGCGTGAAGATTACCTACGAGCAGTACTTC
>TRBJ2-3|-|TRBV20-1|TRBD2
CSAWTSGRPTDTQYF
TGCAGTGCTTGGACTAGCGGGAGACCCACAGATACGCAGTATTTT
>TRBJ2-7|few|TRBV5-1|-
CASSLESNLYEQYF
TGCGCCAGCAGCTTGGAGTCTAATTTATACGAGCAGTACTTC
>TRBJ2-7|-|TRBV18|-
CASSPFGGSEQYF
TGTGCCAGCTCACCCTTTGGGGGAAGCGAGCAGTACTTC
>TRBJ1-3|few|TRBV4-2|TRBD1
CASSQSTQGATGNTIYF
TGTGCCAGCAGCCAATCCACACAGGGGGCAACTGGAAACACCATATATTTT
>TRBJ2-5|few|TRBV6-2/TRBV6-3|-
CASDEGTETQYF
TGTGCCAGCGATGAGGGCACAGAGACCCAGTACTTC
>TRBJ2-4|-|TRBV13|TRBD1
CASSDRENIQYF
TGTGCCAGCAGCGACAGGGAAAACATTCAGTACTTC
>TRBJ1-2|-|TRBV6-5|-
CASNGLGGGYTF
TGTGCCAGCAATGGCCTGGGTGGAGGCTACACCTTC
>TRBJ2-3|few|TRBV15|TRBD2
CATSRDRAGGTDTQYF
TGTGCCACCAGCAGAGATCGAGCGGGAGGCACAGATACGCAGTATTTT
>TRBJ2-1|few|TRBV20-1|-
CSARYFKRIDEQFF
TGCAGTGCTCGCTACTTTAAGAGGATCGATGAGCAGTTCTTC
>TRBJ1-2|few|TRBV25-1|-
CASSDGRDGYGYTF
TGTGCCAGCAGTGACGGAAGGGACGGCTATGGCTACACCTTC
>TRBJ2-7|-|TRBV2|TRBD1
CASGQDQGYEQYF
TGTGCCAGCGGACAGGATCAGGGGTACGAGCAGTACTTC
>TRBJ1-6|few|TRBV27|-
CASSLDRLNSPLHF
TGTGCCAGCAGTTTAGACAGGCTTAATTCACCCCTCCACTTT
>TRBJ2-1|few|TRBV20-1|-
CSARESGFLSYNEQFF
TGCAGTGCTAGAGAGTCGGGGTTCCTCTCCTACAATGAGCAGTTCTTC
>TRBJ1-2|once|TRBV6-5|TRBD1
CASSYKGTDYGYTF
TGTGCCAGCAGTTACAAGGGGACAGACTATGGCTACACCTTC
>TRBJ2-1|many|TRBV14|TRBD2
CASSRLAGAWNEQFF
TGTGCTAGCAGCAGGCTAGCGGGGGCTTGGAATGAGCAGTTCTTC
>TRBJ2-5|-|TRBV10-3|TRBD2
CAFSRTSESGVKTQYF
TGTGCCTTCAGTAGGACTAGCGAGAGCGGGGTAAAGACCCAGTACTTC
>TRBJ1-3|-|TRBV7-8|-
CASSLTGGIVAGNTIYF
TGTGCCAGCAGCCTTACTGGGGGGATCGTCGCTGGAAACACCATATATTTT
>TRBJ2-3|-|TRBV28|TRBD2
CASSLLTSGGPDTQYF
TGTGCCAGCAGTTTATTGACTAGCGGGGGGCCAGATACGCAGTATTTT
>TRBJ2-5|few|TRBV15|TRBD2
CATSRDNSALAGYQEAQYF
TGTGCCACCAGCAGAGATAATTCAGCGCTAGCGGGGTACCAAGAGGCCCAGTACTTC
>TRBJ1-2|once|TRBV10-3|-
CAISLGTIQEGGYTF
TGTGCCATCAGTCTGGGAACCATTCAAGAGGGTGGCTACACCTTC
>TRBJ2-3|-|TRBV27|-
CASSPLDGGTDTQYF
TGTGCCAGCAGCCCCCTGGACGGGGGCACAGATACGCAGTATTTT
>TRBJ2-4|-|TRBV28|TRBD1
CASSLAGQGDIQYF
TGTGCCAGCAGTTTAGCGGGACAGGGAGACATTCAGTACTTC